This TCR beta chain stems from a study of blood T cell repertoires in COVID-19. Across the whole study: In each case, the material was cDNA or gDNA derived from T cells, B-cell-depleted T cells, or PBMCs.

The germline V gene encodes CDR1 LGHDT and CDR2 YNNKEL (reference sequence). The CDR3 extends over 15 amino acids. V was clipped by 1 base and J by 1 base; unmatched bases: 3. Libraries were prepared by immunoSEQ multiplex PCR; TCRdb keeps only in-frame clonotypes and omits some of them. In the table there are roughly 340,000 clones, 70% to 90% of which are singletons. This TCR came from a young woman with COVID-19, enrolled during active disease. Sequenced: peripheral blood. The gene calls are TRBV3-1 (or the pseudogene TRBV3-2) and TRBJ1-1, with TRBD1 identical over 7 bases. The CDR3 nucleotides are TGTGCCAGCAGCCAAGCGAACAGGGGGAACACTGAAGCTTTCTTT. The encoded protein is CASSQANRGNTEAFF.